These 20 T cell receptor beta chains share one sample of origin, sequenced in a study of T-cell reconstitution after alpha-beta-depleted transplantation in children (dated by TCRdb to 2016 to 2018). Library preparation used PCR. The sample was run on an Illumina HiSeq 2500. TCR library preparation used molecular barcoding, with unique molecular identifiers applied to normalize quantification of the TCRbeta repertoire. TCRdb handled the public reads itself, with Q25 trimming in fastp and clone calling in MiXCR, and kept productive beta chains. Each record represents a unique CDR3 protein, reported with the most common genes and DNA among its rows. The sample table lists about 130,000 distinct CDR3 sequences, roughly 10% of them with a count of one. The biggest ten clones account for approximately 25% of the sample. In the paper's terms, the treatment or condition label means: allogeneic hematopoietic cell transplantation with graft depleted of TCRalphabeta T cells and CD19 B cells.

This sample comprised PBMCs, mostly from graft donor cells, obtained 180 days after TCRalphabeta/CD19-depleted stem cell transplant. Source of these receptors: a girl under two years old who had a stem cell transplant for combined immunodeficiency, so the T cells may come from the graft donor.

This clonotype has ten or more counts. The chain recombines TRBV20-1 with TRBJ1-1; 7 bases agree with TRBD1. There are 14 residues in the CDR3. V was clipped by 3 bases and J by 0 bases; unmatched bases: 4. The V gene's germline CDR1 is DFQATT and CDR2 SNEGSKA (reference sequence). The CDR3 coding sequence is TGCAGTGCTAGGCACAGGGGTATGAACACTGAAGCTTTCTTT. Translation: CSARHRGMNTEAFF.

A few counts support this clonotype. Written as DNA, the CDR3 is TGTGCCAGCAGTTTGAAAAGGGAGAATTCACCCCTCCACTTT. It specifies CASSLKRENSPLHF. The genes are TRBV12-3 or TRBV12-4 and TRBJ1-6; no reliable D call. The CDR3 has 14 amino acids. Between the trimmed V and J ends, which lost 3 bases and 7 bases, there was a span of 10 bases.

The rearrangement links TRBV5-4 to TRBJ2-1; TRBD2 is a possible D gene (7 bases). Germline loops: CDR1 SGHNT, CDR2 YYREEE (reference sequence). This CDR3 region has 16 residues. Trimming took off 7 bases at V and 6 bases at J, with 23 bases between the two ends. The DNA of the CDR3 is TGTGCCAGCGTGGGGGAGGGGGTCAGGAGGGCCAATGAGCAGTTCTTC. Translated: CASVGEGVRRANEQFF.

This clonotype has only a few counts. The rearrangement links TRBV9 to TRBJ2-7; D is undetermined. Per germline, CDR1 SGDLS and CDR2 YYNGEE. Trimming removed 1 base from V and 5 bases from J, with 10 bases in between. The CDR3 runs to 13 residues. This chain's CDR3 is CASSVSDGDEQYF. Written as DNA, the CDR3 is TGTGCCAGCAGCGTATCCGACGGCGACGAGCAGTACTTC.

As concerns this clonotype: The junction departs from the called germline gene at one end, perhaps through a read error. The genes are TRBV5-1 and TRBJ2-5; D may be TRBD2 (6 bases). The germline CDR1 and CDR2 sequences are SGHRS and YFSETQ. The CDR3 has 14 amino acids. The CDR3 sequence is CSSVHGGLQETHYF. The DNA of the CDR3 is TGCTCCAGCGTACACGGCGGACTACAAGAGACCCACTACTTC.

This clonotype was seen a handful of times. The V gene is TRBV29-1, the J gene TRBJ1-4, with D uncertain. Germline CDR1 reads SQVTM; CDR2 reads ANQGSEA. V dropped 7 bases and J dropped 5 bases, with 11 bases sitting between them. The CDR3 totals 12 residues. The CDR3 is CSAAWVNEKLFF. CDR3 coding DNA: TGCAGCGCCGCGTGGGTCAATGAAAAACTGTTTTTT.

This clonotype was seen a handful of times. V usage is TRBV20-1 and J usage is TRBJ2-5; 7 bases are shared with TRBD2. Germline CDR1 DFQATT, CDR2 SNEGSKA (reference sequence). There are 12 residues in the CDR3. Trimming removed 1 base from V and 9 bases from J; junction bases left unmatched: 5. CDR3 amino acids: CSARGGGVAQYF. The CDR3 DNA reads TGCAGTGCTAGAGGGGGAGGGGTGGCCCAGTACTTC.

A few counts support this clonotype. This chain connects TRBV24-1 to TRBJ2-1, with 9 bases lining up with TRBD2. This CDR3 is built from 15 residues. Germline CDR1 and CDR2: KGHDR and SFDVKD. Trimming removed 7 bases from V and 0 bases from J; junction bases left unmatched: 3. CDR3 bases: TGTGCCACCAGCCCGCGGGGGGGCTCCTACAATGAGCAGTTCTTC. As protein: CATSPRGGSYNEQFF.

In this sample, this clonotype turned up a few times. The CDR3 loop is CASSVVLGLIYEQYF. CDR3 in DNA: TGTGCCAGCAGTGTAGTGCTTGGGCTCATCTACGAGCAGTACTTC. The V call is TRBV2, the J call TRBJ2-7; D unclear. The CDR3 consists of 15 residues. V was cut by 4 bases and J by 3 bases, with 16 bases left in between. Germline V gives CDR1 SNHLY, CDR2 FYNNEI. Drawing the rest from reference TRBV2 and TRBJ2-7, the complete variable domain is EPEVTQTPSHQVTQMGQEVILRCVPISNHLYFYWYRQILGQKVEFLVSFYNNEISEKSEIFDDQFSVERPDGSNFTLKIRSTKLEDSAMYFCASSVVLGLIYEQYFGPGTRLTVT.

This clonotype was seen only a few times. V gene TRBV5-1 combines with J gene TRBJ2-1; 8 bases line up with TRBD1. Germline V gene data show CDR1 as SGHRS and CDR2 as YFSETQ. V was clipped by 5 bases and J by 6 bases; unmatched bases: 4. The CDR3 contains 13 residues. This CDR3 is CASRFTGGNEQFF. As DNA, the CDR3 is TGCGCCAGCAGATTTACAGGGGGCAATGAGCAGTTCTTC.

This clonotype was counted only a few times. The chain recombines TRBV12-3 or TRBV12-4 with TRBJ1-1; D unclear. The CDR3 is made up of 12 amino acids. Trimming left V 2 bases short and J 8 bases short, with 9 bases between. This CDR3 is CASSLRGREAFF. The DNA for the CDR3 is TGTGCCAGCAGTTTACGGGGAAGGGAAGCTTTCTTT.

This clonotype came up many times. The chain recombines TRBV12-3 or TRBV12-4 with TRBJ2-1, with 8 bases that match TRBD2. V shed 2 bases, J shed 0 bases, and the junction held 6 bases outside the gene matches. The CDR3 contains 17 residues. Here the CDR3 reads CASSLRSAGDSYNEQFF. DNA for the CDR3: TGTGCCAGCAGTTTACGGTCAGCGGGAGACTCCTACAATGAGCAGTTCTTC.

The rearrangement joins TRBV18 to TRBJ2-1; no reliable D call. V was shortened by 6 bases and J by 4 bases, with 16 bases between the two germline ends. This CDR3 has 15 amino acids. Germline V lookup: CDR1 KGHSH, CDR2 LQKENI. The CDR3 nucleotides read TGTGCCAGCTCCCAGACGGACCCACCTTACAATGAGCAGTTCTTC. Protein product: CASSQTDPPYNEQFF.

This sequence joins TRBV7-6 and TRBJ2-1, with TRBD2 identical over 9 bases. V lost 5 bases and J lost 1; bases outside the gene matches: 18. Looked up from germline, CDR1 is SGHVS and CDR2 is FNYEAQ. CDR3 length equals 20 residues. Here the CDR3 DNA reads TGTGCCAGCAGCCTCTTCAGAGGCAGCGGGGGGACCCCTTCCTACAATGAGCAGTTCTTC. This encodes CASSLFRGSGGTPSYNEQFF.

This clonotype was counted a few times. The V gene is TRBV7-3, the J gene TRBJ2-1; D unresolved. The V end lost 0 bases, the J end lost 2 bases, and 11 bases lay between the germline ends. The CDR3 extends over 16 amino acids. Germline assignment: CDR1 SGHTA and CDR2 FQGTGA. Here the CDR3 reads CASSLTVGVPYNEQFF. Here the CDR3 DNA reads TGTGCCAGCAGCTTAACGGTTGGGGTTCCCTACAATGAGCAGTTCTTC.

This clonotype appeared many times. This rearrangement joins TRBV10-3 to TRBJ2-5, with 7 bases lining up with TRBD1. After removal of 11 bases from V and 5 bases from J, the junction contained 11 bases not matched to a gene. The V gene's germline CDR1 is ENHRY and CDR2 SYGVKD. There are 13 residues in the CDR3. The CDR3 DNA follows: TGTGCCCTCCGGACAGGCTTAGGGGAGACCCAGTACTTC. Encoded protein: CALRTGLGETQYF.

This clonotype was counted a few times. V is TRBV23-1 and J is TRBJ2-7; D gene uncertain. TRBV23-1 is reported as an ORF; its role is uncertain. CDR3 size: 15 residues. V shed 1 base and J shed 1 base, with 11 bases lying between them. The CDR3 DNA sequence: TGCGCCAGCAGTCAATATCGTCGGCCGTCCTACGAGCAGTACTTC. Protein sequence: CASSQYRRPSYEQYF.

This clonotype showed up just a few times. The chain uses TRBV6-1 and TRBJ2-2; tentative D call: TRBD2 (6 bases). V lost 6 bases and J lost 0, with 8 bases in between. This CDR3 has 14 residues. Per germline, CDR1 MNHNS and CDR2 SASEGT. The CDR3 DNA is TGTGCCAGCAGGGGCGGGACGAACACCGGGGAGCTGTTTTTT. This translates into CASRGGTNTGELFF.

The rearrangement links TRBV2 to TRBJ2-1; D might be TRBD1 (7 bases). V lost 6 bases, J lost 4 bases, and 16 bases lay in between. The length of the CDR3 is 15 residues. CDR1 SNHLY and CDR2 FYNNEI come from the germline V gene. This CDR3 is CASRMAGGKYNEQFF. CDR3 nucleotide sequence: TGTGCCAGCAGGATGGCAGGGGGGAAGTACAATGAGCAGTTCTTC. Full variable domain (remainder filled in from reference TRBV2 and TRBJ2-1): EPEVTQTPSHQVTQMGQEVILRCVPISNHLYFYWYRQILGQKVEFLVSFYNNEISEKSEIFDDQFSVERPDGSNFTLKIRSTKLEDSAMYFCASRMAGGKYNEQFFGPGTRLTVL.

This clonotype was counted at least ten times. The CDR3 bases are TGTGCCAGCAGCTTGGGGACAGCTAGCACAGATACGCAGTATTTT. Its translation: CASSLGTASTDTQYF. The chain has TRBV7-9 and TRBJ2-3; 7 nucleotides line up with TRBD1. The CDR3 consists of 15 residues. Germline V lookup: CDR1 SEHNR, CDR2 FQNEAQ (reference sequence). J gave up 0 bases and V 3 bases, and 3 bases lay outside the gene matches.